Below are 28 T cell receptor beta chains sequenced from a single sample in a study of beta chain features in type 1 diabetes. Their cognate antigens are unknown. Expressed TCRB transcripts got sequenced, as all isolated RNA was reverse transcribed. Generated by immunoSEQ multiplex PCR, the TCRdb table keeps only in-frame clones and is missing some. Among tens of thousands of clones listed, around 45% were seen once. General study findings and limits: All four CD4+ subsets of Type 1 diabetes patients contained TCRB CDR3s that were moderately but significantly shorter.

Source material: stem cell memory CD4+ T cells from blood. Receptor source: a man under 40 with type 1 diabetes.

This clone was detected a few times. The rearrangement links TRBV7-9 to TRBJ2-7; D not certain. V lost 3 bases, J lost 3 bases, and 15 bases lay in between. The CDR3 loop spans 15 amino acids. Germline V gives CDR1 SEHNR, CDR2 FQNEAQ (reference sequence). CDR3: CASSLGRSFGYEQYF. The CDR3 bases are TGTGCCAGCAGCTTGGGCAGGTCTTTTGGCTACGAGCAGTACTTC.

This clone has a single count. V usage is TRBV25-1 and J usage is TRBJ2-1, with TRBD1 as a possible D gene (5 bases). Per germline, CDR1 MGHDK and CDR2 SYGVNS. V lost 4 bases, J lost 5 bases, and 15 bases lay in between. This CDR3 comprises 15 residues. CDR3: CASSGLRVLHNEQFF. The CDR3 DNA follows: TGTGCCAGCAGTGGGCTCAGGGTACTTCACAATGAGCAGTTCTTC.

This clone was observed a handful of times. This chain joins TRBV5-1 and TRBJ1-1; no clear D gene. Per germline, CDR1 SGHRS and CDR2 YFSETQ. The V end was cut by 0 bases, the J end by 0 bases, with 6 bases between. This CDR3 has 14 residues. As DNA, the CDR3 is TGCGCCAGCAGCTTGGGCCGGGTGAACACTGAAGCTTTCTTT. This sequence encodes CASSLGRVNTEAFF.

This clone was detected a few times. This chain connects TRBV12-2 to TRBJ1-1. TRBV12-2 is classified as a pseudogene. The CDR3 covers 15 residues. CDR3 in amino acids: CASRLASGDHTEAFF. The CDR3 DNA reads TGTGCAAGTCGCTTAGCGTCGGGGGATCACACTGAAGCTTTCTTT.

The rearrangement links TRBV20-1 to TRBJ1-4; no reliable D call. The germline CDR1 and CDR2 sequences are DFQATT and SNEGSKA (reference sequence). This CDR3 has 11 residues. Trimming took 6 bases from V and 11 from J, leaving 13 bases between them. CDR3 amino acids: CSALGDVKLFF. The CDR3, as DNA: TGCAGTGCCCTAGGAGATGTGAAACTGTTTTTT.

The table lists this clone with a few counts. The J gene is TRBJ2-1, the V gene TRBV5-1; D gene ambiguous. Germline V lookup: CDR1 SGHRS, CDR2 YFSETQ. Between the trimmed V and J ends, which lost 0 bases and 4 bases, there was a span of 11 bases. The length of the CDR3 is 15 residues. CDR3: CASSLAPGLYNEQFF. The CDR3 DNA sequence: TGCGCCAGCAGCTTGGCCCCAGGTCTTTACAATGAGCAGTTCTTC.

About this clone itself: At one end, the junction sequence differs from germline, possibly due to a read error. This sequence joins TRBV29-1 and TRBJ2-2; 9 bases match TRBD1. The CDR3 has 14 residues. Germline V gene data show CDR1 as SQVTM and CDR2 as ANQGSEA. CDR3 residues: CSGRDRVNTGKLFF. In nucleotides, the CDR3 is TGCAGCGGTAGGGACAGGGTCAACACCGGGAAGCTGTTTTTT.

CDR3 nucleotide sequence: TGCGCCAGCAGCCGCGGACAGCTCTCCTACGAGCAGTACTTC. Protein sequence: CASSRGQLSYEQYF. The rearrangement uses TRBV4-1 and TRBJ2-7; the D gene is possibly TRBD1 (6 bases). Germline V gene sequence: CDR1 MGHRA, CDR2 YSYEKL. This CDR3 is built from 14 residues. With 4 bases removed from V and 0 bases from J, the gap between germline ends came to 10 bases.

The V call is TRBV7-9, the J call TRBJ2-7; 7 bases line up with TRBD2. CDR1 and CDR2 (germline): SEHNR, FQNEAQ (reference sequence). V lost 5 bases to trimming and J lost 4 bases; unmatched junction nucleotides: 11. The CDR3 contains 15 residues. The CDR3 nucleotides are TGTGCCAGCAGCGGAGCTAGCGGTCCACCTTACGAGCAGTACTTC. This codes for CASSGASGPPYEQYF.

The chain joins TRBV14 to TRBJ1-2; D gene ambiguous. V was shortened by 1 base and J by 6 bases, with 15 bases between the two germline ends. This CDR3 is 15 amino acids long. Germline V gene sequence: CDR1 SGHDN, CDR2 FVKESK. Here the CDR3 DNA reads TGTGCCAGCAGCCAAGTACAGTCGGGATCCAATGGCTACACCTTC. This sequence encodes CASSQVQSGSNGYTF.

This clone has just a few counts. The V and J genes are TRBV15 and TRBJ1-1; 8 bases map to TRBD1. This CDR3 region has 14 residues. The V segment lost 1 base and the J segment 3 bases; nucleotides outside the gene matches: 1. The germline V gene encodes CDR1 LNHNV and CDR2 YYDKDF (reference sequence). The CDR3 nucleotides are TGTGCCACCAGCAGAGGGGACAGGTACACTGAAGCTTTCTTT. This translates into CATSRGDRYTEAFF.

This clone was observed a handful of times. The V and J genes are TRBV29-1 and TRBJ2-1; TRBD2 might be the D (5 bases). Germline assignment: CDR1 SQVTM and CDR2 ANQGSEA. V was cut by 7 bases and J by 4 bases, with 14 bases left in between. This CDR3 is 13 amino acids long. Here the CDR3 DNA reads TGCAGCGAACGACTACTCCAATACAATGAGCAGTTCTTC. Translation gives CSERLLQYNEQFF.

The chain joins TRBV13 to TRBJ2-3, with 7 nucleotides matching TRBD2. The CDR3 totals 15 residues. The germline V gene has CDR1 PRHDT and CDR2 FYEKMQ (reference sequence). Germline trimming cut 5 bases from V and 2 bases from J; bases unmatched to any gene: 7. The DNA for the CDR3 is TGTGCCAGCAGCCGGACTAGTTTTAACACAGATACGCAGTATTTT. Amino acid sequence: CASSRTSFNTDTQYF.

In its sample, this clone was seen a few times. The V call is TRBV28, the J call TRBJ2-7; D remains unclear. The CDR3 contains 10 residues. The germline CDR1 and CDR2 sequences are MDHEN and SYDVKM. V shed 6 bases and J shed 3 bases, with 3 bases lying between them. The CDR3 reads CASSNYEQYF. CDR3 coding DNA: TGTGCCAGCAGCAACTACGAGCAGTACTTC.

The chain carries TRBV28 and TRBJ1-2; D uncertain. Germline CDR1 and CDR2: MDHEN and SYDVKM. CDR3 length: 14 residues. V lost 7 bases to trimming and J lost 2 bases, with 14 bases between them. In DNA, the CDR3 is TGTGCCAGCAATAGAGGTCGGGTAAACTATGGCTACACCTTC. Protein: CASNRGRVNYGYTF.

This chain connects TRBV5-6 to TRBJ2-7, with 8 positions matching TRBD1. After removal of 0 bases from V and 3 bases from J, the junction contained 2 bases not matched to a gene. CDR3 length: 14 amino acids. Germline CDR1 is SGHDT and CDR2 is YYEEEE. The CDR3 DNA reads TGTGCCAGCAGCTTGGGACAGGGGATCTACGAGCAGTACTTC. Its translation is CASSLGQGIYEQYF.

The V and J genes are TRBV4-1 and TRBJ2-7, with TRBD2 matching over 14 bases. The trim removed 0 bases at V and 2 bases at J, leaving 6 bases unmatched. Germline CDR1 reads MGHRA; CDR2 reads YSYEKL. The CDR3 loop spans 18 amino acids. The CDR3 nucleotides read TGCGCCAGCAGCCAAGACGCAGGGACTAGCGGGAGCCCCTACGAGCAGTACTTC. Protein sequence: CASSQDAGTSGSPYEQYF.

The V and J genes are TRBV7-2 and TRBJ2-7, with 7 bases fitting TRBD2. Germline-derived CDR1 and CDR2 are SGHTA and FQGNSA. The CDR3 contains 14 residues. The V and J ends lost 5 bases and 3 bases, in that order; junction bases with no gene match: 7. The CDR3 region is CASSLIAGRYEQYF. The DNA for the CDR3 is TGTGCCAGCAGCCTCATAGCGGGTCGCTACGAGCAGTACTTC.

V is TRBV9 and J is TRBJ2-1; 8 bases are shared with TRBD2. In germline, CDR1 is SGDLS, CDR2 YYNGEE. The trim removed 4 bases at V and 9 bases at J, leaving 9 bases unmatched. The CDR3 loop spans 14 amino acids. CDR3 sequence: CASSPGPGLGEQFF. CDR3 DNA sequence: TGTGCCAGCAGCCCCGGACCGGGACTAGGTGAGCAGTTCTTC.

The V call is TRBV7-2, the J call TRBJ2-7, with a weak D call TRBD1 (5 bases). The V and J ends lost 0 bases and 2 bases respectively, with 11 bases between them. The CDR3 is 15 amino acids. Germline CDR1 reads SGHTA; CDR2 reads FQGNSA. CDR3 bases: TGTGCCAGCAGCTTAGCAGGGGCAGGGACCTACGAGCAGTACTTC. Translation gives CASSLAGAGTYEQYF.

The chain is built from TRBV18 and TRBJ2-7; possible D gene TRBD1, 6 bases. CDR3 length equals 13 residues. The germline V gene has CDR1 KGHSH and CDR2 LQKENI. V was clipped by 2 bases and J by 3 bases, with 8 bases between them. The CDR3 is CASSPGQFYEQYF. CDR3 DNA: TGTGCCAGCTCACCAGGACAGTTCTACGAGCAGTACTTC.

The chain couples TRBV18 to TRBJ2-7, with 7 bases aligning to TRBD1. Trimming at V came to 3 bases and at J to 2 bases, leaving 4 bases not matched to a gene. CDR1 is KGHSH, CDR2 LQKENI, per germline. The CDR3 runs 14 residues. CDR3 residues: CASSPTQGAYEQYF. CDR3 in DNA: TGTGCCAGCTCACCCACTCAGGGGGCCTACGAGCAGTACTTC.

CDR3 bases: TGTGCCAGCAGTGAAACTTTTTACAATGAGCAGTTCTTC. It is translated as CASSETFYNEQFF. The rearrangement links TRBV2 to TRBJ2-1; D ambiguous. The CDR3 spans 13 residues. Germline assignment: CDR1 SNHLY and CDR2 FYNNEI. Trimming took off 2 bases at V and 4 bases at J, with 6 bases between the two ends. The entire variable domain, with the rest obtained from reference TRBV2 and TRBJ2-1, is as follows: EPEVTQTPSHQVTQMGQEVILRCVPISNHLYFYWYRQILGQKVEFLVSFYNNEISEKSEIFDDQFSVERPDGSNFTLKIRSTKLEDSAMYFCASSETFYNEQFFGPGTRLTVL.

The chain uses TRBV7-2 and TRBJ2-7; the D gene is possibly TRBD2 (5 bases). The CDR3 is 16 amino acids. Germline V lookup: CDR1 SGHTA, CDR2 FQGNSA. Trimming cost V 5 bases and J 6 bases, with 23 bases left between them. The CDR3 sequence: CASSPLGLSNSAEQYF. CDR3 bases: TGTGCCAGCAGCCCTCTAGGACTGTCTAATTCGGCCGAGCAGTACTTC.

In its sample, this clone was seen a few times. This chain joins TRBV6-5 and TRBJ2-6, with D tentatively TRBD1 (5 bases). CDR1 is MNHEY and CDR2 is SVGAGI in the germline V gene. Trimming cost V 2 bases and J 2 bases, with 10 bases left between them. The CDR3 runs to 16 residues. The chain's CDR3 is CASSYVGATGANVLTF. In nucleotides, the CDR3 is TGTGCCAGCAGTTACGTAGGGGCAACTGGGGCCAACGTCCTGACTTTC.

This clone has more than one count but fewer than ten. This chain joins TRBV13 and TRBJ2-5; tentatively, D is TRBD1 (6 bases). The CDR3 runs to 13 residues. Germline V gene data show CDR1 as PRHDT and CDR2 as FYEKMQ (reference sequence). V shed 5 bases and J shed 5 bases, with 12 bases lying between them. CDR3 region: CASSPRGSETQYF. CDR3 DNA sequence: TGTGCCAGCAGCCCAAGGGGGTCGGAGACCCAGTACTTC. Complete variable domain (other parts from reference TRBV13 and TRBJ2-5): AAGVIQSPRHLIKEKRETATLKCYPIPRHDTVYWYQQGPGQDPQFLISFYEKMQSDKGSIPDRFSAQQFSDYHSELNMSSLELGDSALYFCASSPRGSETQYFGPGTRLLVL.

The V call is TRBV29-1, the J call TRBJ2-7; 7 nucleotides agree with TRBD1. Trimming at V came to 5 bases and at J to 3 bases, leaving 10 bases not matched to a gene. Germline CDR1 reads SQVTM; CDR2 reads ANQGSEA. The CDR3 loop spans 14 amino acids. The DNA of the CDR3 is TGCAGCGTTCGTTTACAGGGGATAAACTACGAGCAGTACTTC. It translates to CSVRLQGINYEQYF.

The genes are TRBV29-1 and TRBJ2-7; weak D call: TRBD1 (5 bases). The CDR3 spans 14 residues. V dropped 6 bases and J dropped 5 bases, with 20 bases sitting between them. Germline values: CDR1 SQVTM, CDR2 ANQGSEA. In nucleotides, the CDR3 is TGCAGCGTAAGGGGTCTATCCAGCGAAGACGAGCAGTACTTC. This codes for CSVRGLSSEDEQYF.